This is a list of T cell receptor beta chains from one sample in a study of lymphopenia after photon versus proton radiotherapy. Here immunoSEQ multiplex PCR was the method, and the copy in TCRdb shows in-frame clones only, minus some. The sample records 30,000 or so clones, 85% to 90% being singletons. This specimen consisted of peripheral blood, obtained from a patient treated with proton-based radiotherapy. These receptors were taken from a woman aged 60-75 years with cholangiocarcinoma. Some clones in this sample may be carry-over from other donors' samples. The CDR3 runs from the conserved cysteine through the conserved F or W. Fields, in order: D gene, J gene, clone size, V gene, CDR3 protein, CDR3 DNA. D genes are given only for firm matches. Clone size is not always given. Where it is, it says once, few, many or a class for expanded clones.

>TRBD1|TRBJ2-3|NA|TRBV10-1
CASSPTGVEPDTQYF
TGCGCCAGCAGTCCCACAGGGGTCGAGCCAGATACGCAGTATTTT
>NA|TRBJ2-7|NA|TRBV4-2
CASSRGDFYEQYF
TGTGCCAGCAGCCGGGGGGACTTTTACGAGCAGTACTTC
>NA|TRBJ1-1|NA|TRBV6-5
CASSYSSRGNTEAFF
TGTGCCAGCAGTTACTCGTCTAGGGGGAACACTGAAGCTTTCTTT
>NA|TRBJ1-5|NA|TRBV2
CASSSPGTTSNQPQHF
TGTGCCAGCAGTAGTCCAGGGACAACTAGCAATCAGCCCCAGCATTTT
>NA|TRBJ1-3|NA|TRBV5-1
CASSLALDSGNTIYF
TGCGCCAGCAGCTTGGCCCTAGACTCTGGAAACACCATATATTTT
>NA|TRBJ1-1|NA|TRBV7-9
CASSWERNTEAFF
TGTGCCAGCAGTTGGGAGAGGAACACTGAAGCTTTCTTT
>NA|TRBJ1-1|once|TRBV15
CATSRGVNTEAFF
TGTGCCACCAGCAGAGGGGTGAACACTGAAGCTTTCTTT
>TRBD2|TRBJ2-1|NA|TRBV30
CAWSGTTSGAYNEQFF
TGTGCCTGGAGTGGAACCACTAGCGGGGCATACAATGAGCAGTTCTTC
>NA|TRBJ2-1|NA|TRBV5-4
CASSIVQGGPSNEQFF
TGTGCCAGCAGTATTGTACAGGGAGGCCCGTCCAATGAGCAGTTCTTC
>NA|TRBJ2-2|NA|TRBV11-3
CASSRDTNTGELFF
TGTGCCAGCAGCAGGGACACCAACACCGGGGAGCTGTTTTTT
>TRBD2|TRBJ2-5|NA|TRBV7-2
CASSLERTSGRAEETQYF
TGTGCCAGCAGCTTAGAGCGGACTAGCGGGAGGGCTGAAGAGACCCAGTACTTC
>TRBD1|TRBJ1-5|NA|TRBV30
CAWSGGTGSQPQHF
TGTGCCTGGAGCGGAGGGACAGGGAGTCAGCCCCAGCATTTT
>TRBD1|TRBJ2-2|NA|TRBV5-1
CASSQGQEGTGELFF
TGCGCCAGCAGCCAGGGACAGGAGGGGACCGGGGAGCTGTTTTTT
>NA|TRBJ1-3|NA|TRBV7-2
CASSLGRVTGNTIYF
TGTGCCAGCAGCTTAGGGCGGGTCACTGGAAACACCATATATTTT
>NA|TRBJ1-1|NA|TRBV25-1
CASRVRGGTTEAFF
TGTGCCAGCAGGGTAAGGGGAGGAACAACTGAAGCTTTCTTT
>NA|TRBJ2-1|NA|TRBV11-2
CASSLVVTGDRGNEQFF
TGTGCCAGCAGCTTAGTGGTTACAGGGGATCGGGGGAATGAGCAGTTCTTC
>NA|TRBJ2-5|NA|TRBV7-2
CASTPSPPSTRLRETQYF
TGTGCCAGCACCCCTTCTCCCCCTTCGACACGCTTACGGGAGACCCAGTACTTC
>NA|TRBJ2-2|NA|TRBV11-2
CASSLAVTGELFF
TGTGCCAGCAGCTTAGCAGTTACCGGGGAGCTGTTTTTT
>TRBD1|TRBJ2-7|NA|TRBV5-1
CASSPTGASSYEQYF
TGCGCCAGCAGCCCGACAGGGGCCTCTTCCTACGAGCAGTACTTC
>TRBD1|TRBJ2-5|once|TRBV6-5
CASSNDPGQGARPYF
TGTGCCAGCAGTAACGATCCGGGACAGGGGGCGCGTCCCTACTTC
>NA|TRBJ1-6|NA|TRBV7-8
CASSLEWRRALNSPLHF
TGTGCCAGCAGCTTAGAATGGAGGCGGGCCTTAAATTCACCCCTCCACTTT
>NA|TRBJ1-1|NA|TRBV6-5
CASSYQGITEAFF
TGTGCCAGCAGTTACCAGGGGATCACTGAAGCTTTCTTT
>TRBD1|TRBJ2-6|NA|TRBV6-4
CASSDMDRGGPGANVLTF
TGTGCCAGCAGTGACATGGACAGGGGTGGCCCTGGGGCCAACGTCCTGACTTTC
>NA|TRBJ1-3|once|TRBV7-2
CASSPTGAGSSSGNTIYF
TGTGCCAGCAGCCCCACGGGGGCGGGGAGCTCCTCTGGAAACACCATATATTTT
>NA|TRBJ1-5|NA|TRBV10-2
CASSEQALSNQPQHF
TGCGCCAGCAGTGAACAGGCGCTTAGCAATCAGCCCCAGCATTTT
>NA|TRBJ2-1|NA|TRBV4-3
CASSQVTGPSNEQFF
TGCGCCAGCAGCCAAGTAACGGGACCGTCGAATGAGCAGTTCTTC
>TRBD1|TRBJ1-2|NA|TRBV6-6
CASSRDGTEPIYGYTF
TGTGCCAGCAGTCGAGACGGGACAGAGCCTATTTATGGCTACACCTTC
>TRBD1|TRBJ1-2|once|TRBV27
CASSFRDRAGYTF
TGTGCCAGCAGTTTCCGGGACAGGGCTGGCTACACCTTC
>NA|TRBJ1-6|NA|TRBV9
CASTQGRENSPLHF
TGTGCCAGCACCCAAGGACGGGAGAATTCACCCCTCCACTTT
>NA|TRBJ1-5|NA|TRBV5-6
CASSLWSLRAGNQPQHF
TGTGCCAGCAGCTTGTGGTCTCTAAGGGCCGGCAATCAGCCCCAGCATTTT
>NA|TRBJ1-2|NA|TRBV11-2
CASSPTVSYGYTF
TGTGCCAGCAGCCCGACAGTTTCCTATGGCTACACCTTC
>NA|TRBJ2-2|few|TRBV7-2
CASSFFAGSTGELFF
TGTGCCAGCAGCTTTTTCGCGGGATCGACCGGGGAGCTGTTTTTT
>NA|TRBJ2-7|NA|TRBV7-8
CASSKQGGPYEQYF
TGTGCCAGCAGCAAACAGGGAGGACCCTACGAGCAGTACTTC
>NA|TRBJ1-2|few|TRBV5-1
CASSLEGHYGYTF
TGCGCCAGCAGCTTGGAGGGGCACTATGGCTACACCTTC
>TRBD1|TRBJ1-4|NA|TRBV15
CATSIDRVVEKLFF
TGTGCCACCAGCATTGACAGGGTGGTTGAAAAACTGTTTTTT
>NA|TRBJ2-5|NA|TRBV11-2
CASRPWRTQETQYF
TGTGCCAGCCGCCCGTGGCGGACTCAAGAGACCCAGTACTTC
>NA|TRBJ2-6|NA|TRBV5-1
CASSFAPGSGANVLTF
TGCGCCAGCAGCTTCGCCCCTGGCTCTGGGGCCAACGTCCTGACTTTC
>NA|TRBJ1-6|few|TRBV2
CASSDYRTSPLHF
TGTGCCAGCAGTGACTACAGAACTTCACCCCTCCACTTT
>NA|TRBJ2-5|NA|TRBV29-1
CSVGRGTQYF
TGCAGCGTGGGCCGGGGGACCCAGTACTTC
>TRBD2|TRBJ2-5|NA|TRBV11-2
CASKSRTGLAQETQYF
TGTGCCAGCAAATCACGAACAGGACTAGCCCAAGAGACCCAGTACTTC
>NA|TRBJ1-1|NA|TRBV7-2
CASSPVRLNSEAFF
TGTGCCAGCAGTCCCGTCCGGCTGAATTCGGAAGCTTTCTTT
>TRBD1|TRBJ2-1|NA|TRBV27
CASSLTTGAYNEQFF
TGTGCCAGCAGTTTGACAACAGGGGCCTACAATGAGCAGTTCTTC
>TRBD2|TRBJ2-7|NA|TRBV15
CATSGGGSSYEQYF
TGTGCCACCAGTGGCGGGGGGTCCTCCTACGAGCAGTACTTC
>TRBD1|TRBJ1-5|NA|TRBV18
CASSQDRGNQPQHF
TGTGCCAGCTCACAGGACAGGGGGAATCAGCCCCAGCATTTT